The 16 T cell receptor beta chains reported below all come from one sample, sequenced in a study of T cell responses to AZD1222 COVID-19 vaccine. TCRdb keeps only in-frame clones here, not all; method: immunoSEQ multiplex PCR. Of about 200,000 clones listed, over 85% were seen once; the top ten hold more than 0.8%. The input for sequencing was peripheral blood, taken 28 days after the second AZD1222 dose. The receptors stem from an adult who received the AZD1222 COVID-19 vaccine.

This chain links TRBV7-2 with TRBJ1-1; tentatively, D is TRBD1 (6 bases). CDR3 length equals 14 residues. Germline V gives CDR1 SGHTA, CDR2 FQGNSA. The V end was cut by 1 base, the J end by 5 bases, with 11 bases between. The CDR3 spells CASSLGEQGTEAFF. In nucleotides, the CDR3 is TGTGCCAGCAGCTTAGGAGAGCAGGGGACTGAAGCTTTCTTT.

V usage is TRBV28 and J usage is TRBJ2-3, with D maybe TRBD1 (8 bases). The V and J ends lost 3 bases and 4 bases respectively, with 17 bases between them. CDR3 size: 16 residues. The germline V gene encodes CDR1 MDHEN and CDR2 SYDVKM. CDR3 sequence (DNA): TGTGCCAGCAGTTTCCTCGGACAGGGAGGGGCAGATACGCAGTATTTT. It is translated as CASSFLGQGGADTQYF.

The rearrangement links TRBV29-1 to TRBJ2-5; the match to TRBD1 covers 7 bases. Trimming cost V 6 bases and J 5 bases; bases outside gene matches: 6. The CDR3 length is 12 residues. The germline gives CDR1 SQVTM, CDR2 ANQGSEA. DNA for the CDR3: TGCAGCGTATTGACAGGGTTGGAGACCCAGTACTTC. Protein product: CSVLTGLETQYF.

This rearrangement joins TRBV7-9 to TRBJ2-5; 10 positions match TRBD1. Germline V gene sequence: CDR1 SEHNR, CDR2 FQNEAQ (reference sequence). CDR3 size: 16 residues. Trimming took 1 base from V and 1 from J; bases not matched to a gene: 3. CDR3 coding DNA: TGTGCCAGCAGCTTAGTGGGGACAGGGGCCCAAGAGACCCAGTACTTC. Its translation is CASSLVGTGAQETQYF.

The chain joins TRBV5-1 to TRBJ1-6, with 9 bases that match TRBD1. Trimming cost V 6 bases and J 9 bases; bases outside gene matches: 7. Germline lookup yields CDR1 SGHRS and CDR2 YFSETQ. The CDR3 totals 14 residues. CDR3 DNA: TGCGCCAGCACCGTCGGGACAGGGCCTTCACCCCTCCACTTT. Its translation is CASTVGTGPSPLHF.

This clone was seen just once. The chain combines TRBV28 with TRBJ1-2, with TRBD1 matching 7 bases. Germline V gives CDR1 MDHEN, CDR2 SYDVKM. The junction had 7 bases not matched to a gene; V was cut back by 7 bases and J by 8 bases. The CDR3 length is 12 residues. The CDR3 spells CASMAGGLGYTF. The CDR3 coding sequence is TGTGCCAGCATGGCAGGGGGTCTCGGCTACACCTTC.

This rearrangement joins TRBV14 to TRBJ1-3, with D hard to call. Deletions cut 1 base from V and 4 bases from J, with 5 bases between. This CDR3 region has 13 residues. Germline values: CDR1 SGHDN, CDR2 FVKESK. CDR3 residues: CASSQGTGNTIYF. Here the CDR3 DNA reads TGTGCCAGCAGCCAAGGTACAGGAAACACCATATATTTT.

The chain carries TRBV9 and TRBJ1-1; 10 bases match TRBD1. Germline-derived CDR1 and CDR2 are SGDLS and YYNGEE. CDR3 length: 13 residues. Trimming took 4 bases from V and 6 from J; bases not matched to a gene: 3. The CDR3 sequence: CASSLGQGAEAFF. Here the CDR3 DNA reads TGTGCCAGCAGCCTCGGACAGGGGGCTGAAGCTTTCTTT.

The V call is TRBV25-1, the J call TRBJ2-3; the D call may be TRBD1 or TRBD2 (5 bases each). The ends were cut back, 8 bases at V and 6 bases at J, with 18 bases in the middle. This CDR3 region has 14 residues. CDR1 is MGHDK and CDR2 is SYGVNS in the germline V gene. CDR3 in DNA: TGTGCCAGCGGGTCGGGGCAGGGCGAGGATACGCAGTATTTT. Translating it yields CASGSGQGEDTQYF.

The genes are TRBV18 and TRBJ1-4; no reliable D call. The V end lost 3 bases, the J end lost 0 bases, and 11 bases lay between the germline ends. The CDR3 runs 16 residues. Germline V gene sequence: CDR1 KGHSH, CDR2 LQKENI. The CDR3 here is CASSPFEAATNEKLFF. The CDR3 DNA reads TGTGCCAGCTCACCCTTTGAGGCAGCAACTAATGAAAAACTGTTTTTT. Looking up the rest from reference TRBV18 and TRBJ1-4 gives the full variable domain: NAGVMQNPRHLVRRRGQEARLRCSPMKGHSHVYWYRQLPEEGLKFMVYLQKENIIDESGMPKERFSAEFPKEGPSILRIQQVVRGDSAAYFCASSPFEAATNEKLFFGSGTQLSVL.

The genes are TRBV27 and TRBJ2-3; 12 nucleotides match TRBD2. The CDR3 extends over 16 amino acids. V shed 4 bases, J shed 7 bases, and the junction held 9 bases outside the gene matches. Germline V gene sequence: CDR1 MNHEY, CDR2 SMNVEV (reference sequence). The DNA for the CDR3 is TGTGCCAGCAGTTCTCGAGGACTAGCGGGACTCCATACGCAGTATTTT. It specifies CASSSRGLAGLHTQYF.

The V call is TRBV11-3, the J call TRBJ2-1, with 10 bases aligning to TRBD2. Per the germline V gene, CDR1 is SGHNT and CDR2 is YENEEA. The CDR3 is 15 amino acids. Trimming took 2 bases from V and 8 from J; bases not matched to a gene: 6. CDR3 sequence: CASSLSGLASDEQFF. CDR3 nucleotide sequence: TGTGCCAGCAGCTTATCGGGACTAGCGAGCGATGAGCAGTTCTTC.

The chain combines TRBV7-8 with TRBJ1-2; D is ambiguous. The V and J ends lost 1 base and 7 bases respectively, with 4 bases between them. The germline CDR1 and CDR2 sequences are SGHVS and FQNEAQ. The CDR3 spans 11 residues. The CDR3 region has the DNA TGTGCCAGCAGCTTAGGTCTTGGCTACACCTTC. This translates into CASSLGLGYTF.

V and J are TRBV6-5 and TRBJ1-2, with D tentatively TRBD1 (5 bases). The CDR3 runs to 15 residues. The V gene lost 0 bases and the J gene lost 6 bases, with 14 bases spanning the gap. CDR1 and CDR2 (germline): MNHEY, SVGAGI. The CDR3, as DNA: TGTGCCAGCAGTTACTCTTCAGCAGGGCTGGATGGCTACACCTTC. Amino acid sequence: CASSYSSAGLDGYTF.

The CDR3 DNA reads TGTGCCAGCGAAACAAGGGGTTCCGACGAGCAGTACTTC. Its protein is CASETRGSDEQYF. The rearrangement joins TRBV13 to TRBJ2-7, with D tentatively TRBD1 (5 bases). The CDR3 spans 13 residues. With 8 bases removed from V and 5 bases from J, the gap between germline ends came to 16 bases. Germline V gene sequence: CDR1 PRHDT, CDR2 FYEKMQ (reference sequence).

Concerning this clone itself: This specimen includes other DNA sequences encoding the same CDR3. The genes are TRBV5-6 and TRBJ1-1, with unresolved D. Trimming pared 2 bases from V and 2 bases from J, leaving 1 base between. The CDR3 has 11 amino acids. Germline loops: CDR1 SGHDT, CDR2 YYEEEE. CDR3 bases: TGTGCCAGCAGCTTAAACACTGAAGCTTTCTTT. Its protein product is CASSLNTEAFF.